A selection of T cell receptor beta chains follows, all from one sample in a study of cytomegalovirus exposure and HLA in healthy donors. Repertoires were generated with immunoSEQ multiplex PCR, while TCRdb's copy carries only in-frame clones and drops some. The sample totals 100,000 to 150,000 clones; its top ten clones hold 1.7%. The sequencing sample was made of PBMCs. These TCRs come from a man aged 18 to 30 in good health and CMV-seronegative. Each CDR3 is given with its conserved first and last residue. The D gene is left open where the match is weak.

CDR3aa: CASSYSTPEGNQPQHF; CDR3nt: TGTGCCAGCAGTTACTCCACCCCCGAGGGCAATCAGCCCCAGCATTTT; j_gene: TRBJ1-5; len: 16; d_gene: NA; v_gene: TRBV6-5
CDR3aa: CASSELLALSYEQYF; CDR3nt: TGTGCCAGCAGTGAACTACTTGCCCTCTCCTACGAGCAGTACTTC; j_gene: TRBJ2-7; len: 15; d_gene: NA; v_gene: TRBV6-1
CDR3aa: CASSPEETQYF; CDR3nt: TGTGCCAGCAGTCCTGAAGAGACCCAGTACTTC; j_gene: TRBJ2-5; len: 11; d_gene: NA; v_gene: TRBV11-2
CDR3aa: CASSFNLGHLHF; CDR3nt: TGTGCCAGCAGCTTTAATTTGGGCCACCTGCACTTT; j_gene: TRBJ1-6; len: 12; d_gene: NA; v_gene: TRBV7-8
CDR3aa: CASSGQSGEKLFF; CDR3nt: TGTGCCAGCAGTGGACAGTCCGGCGAAAAACTGTTTTTT; j_gene: TRBJ1-4; len: 13; d_gene: NA; v_gene: TRBV6-5
CDR3aa: CASSESQGNQPQHF; CDR3nt: TGTGCCAGCAGTGAGTCTCAGGGCAATCAGCCCCAGCATTTT; j_gene: TRBJ1-5; len: 14; d_gene: NA; v_gene: TRBV2
CDR3aa: CASSPRLAGGTGELFF; CDR3nt: TGTGCCAGCAGCCCCCGACTAGCGGGGGGCACCGGGGAGCTGTTTTTT; j_gene: TRBJ2-2; len: 16; d_gene: TRBD2; v_gene: TRBV7-9
CDR3aa: CASSPSRGSNGNTIYF; CDR3nt: TGCGCCAGCAGCCCGTCAAGGGGGAGCAACGGAAACACCATATATTTT; j_gene: TRBJ1-3; len: 16; d_gene: NA; v_gene: TRBV5-1
CDR3aa: CASSSVAEHGYTF; CDR3nt: TGCGCCAGCAGCTCAGTGGCGGAGCATGGCTACACCTTC; j_gene: TRBJ1-2; len: 13; d_gene: NA; v_gene: TRBV5-1
CDR3aa: CASSQSTGYSYEQYF; CDR3nt: TGTGCCAGCAGTCAGTCGACAGGTTACTCCTACGAGCAGTACTTC; j_gene: TRBJ2-7; len: 15; d_gene: NA; v_gene: TRBV27
CDR3aa: CASKGQGIGAFF; CDR3nt: TGTGCCAGCAAGGGACAGGGGATTGGAGCTTTCTTT; j_gene: TRBJ1-1; len: 12; d_gene: TRBD1; v_gene: TRBV7-9
CDR3aa: CASSPTGGTDTQYF; CDR3nt: TGTGCCAGCAGCCCCACGGGGGGTACAGATACGCAGTATTTT; j_gene: TRBJ2-3; len: 14; d_gene: TRBD2; v_gene: TRBV7-2
CDR3aa: CASSGQGGELFF; CDR3nt: TGTGCCAGCAGTGGACAGGGTGGGGAGCTGTTTTTT; j_gene: TRBJ2-2; len: 12; d_gene: TRBD1; v_gene: TRBV2
CDR3aa: CASRKLGDNEKLFF; CDR3nt: TGTGCCAGTAGGAAGCTCGGGGATAATGAAAAACTGTTTTTT; j_gene: TRBJ1-4; len: 14; d_gene: NA; v_gene: TRBV19
CDR3aa: CASSEKRVFETQYF; CDR3nt: TGTGCCAGCAGTGAAAAGCGGGTTTTCGAGACCCAGTACTTC; j_gene: TRBJ2-5; len: 14; d_gene: NA; v_gene: TRBV25-1
CDR3aa: CASRLITVEDSPLHF; CDR3nt: TGTGCCAGCAGGTTAATTACGGTAGAGGATTCACCCCTCCACTTT; j_gene: TRBJ1-6; len: 15; d_gene: NA; v_gene: TRBV5-6
CDR3aa: CASSMRQAAQHF; CDR3nt: TGTGCCAGCTCAATGCGACAGGCAGCCCAGCATTTT; j_gene: TRBJ1-5; len: 12; d_gene: NA; v_gene: TRBV2
CDR3aa: CASRGTSGNYEQYF; CDR3nt: TGTGCCAGTAGAGGGACTAGCGGGAACTACGAGCAGTACTTC; j_gene: TRBJ2-7; len: 14; d_gene: TRBD2; v_gene: TRBV19
CDR3aa: CASSRGQPLAKNIQYF; CDR3nt: TGTGCCAGCAGCCGGGGACAGCCATTAGCCAAAAACATTCAGTACTTC; j_gene: TRBJ2-4; len: 16; d_gene: TRBD1; v_gene: TRBV11-1
CDR3aa: CASSVQASYNSPLHF; CDR3nt: TGTGCCAGCAGCGTACAGGCCTCCTATAATTCACCCCTCCACTTT; j_gene: TRBJ1-6; len: 15; d_gene: NA; v_gene: TRBV7-3
CDR3aa: CASSPGDNYGYTF; CDR3nt: TGTGCCAGCAGCCCGGGGGATAACTATGGCTACACCTTC; j_gene: TRBJ1-2; len: 13; d_gene: NA; v_gene: TRBV7-8
CDR3aa: CASSPSVGSLRETQYF; CDR3nt: TGTGCCAGCAGCCCCTCCGTTGGGAGTCTCAGAGAGACCCAGTACTTC; j_gene: TRBJ2-5; len: 16; d_gene: NA; v_gene: TRBV7-2
CDR3aa: CASSHPSDYQETQYF; CDR3nt: TGTGCCAGCAGCCACCCCTCGGACTACCAAGAGACCCAGTACTTC; j_gene: TRBJ2-5; len: 15; d_gene: NA; v_gene: TRBV5-8
CDR3aa: CASTSVVGEQYF; CDR3nt: TGTGCCAGCACCTCGGTCGTTGGCGAGCAGTACTTC; j_gene: TRBJ2-7; len: 12; d_gene: NA; v_gene: TRBV28
CDR3aa: CASSSRTESNEQFF; CDR3nt: TGTGCCAGCAGTTCTCGAACAGAGAGCAATGAGCAGTTCTTC; j_gene: TRBJ2-1; len: 14; d_gene: NA; v_gene: TRBV6-5
CDR3aa: CASSYAPRRGDSPLHF; CDR3nt: TGTGCCAGCAGTTACGCCCCGAGGAGGGGTGACTCACCCCTCCACTTT; j_gene: TRBJ1-6; len: 16; d_gene: NA; v_gene: TRBV6-6
CDR3aa: CASKGTGAGELFF; CDR3nt: TGTGCCAGTAAGGGGACAGGGGCCGGGGAGCTGTTTTTT; j_gene: TRBJ2-2; len: 13; d_gene: TRBD1; v_gene: TRBV19
CDR3aa: CASSFDRDTEAFF; CDR3nt: TGTGCCAGCAGCTTTGACAGGGACACTGAAGCTTTCTTT; j_gene: TRBJ1-1; len: 13; d_gene: TRBD1; v_gene: TRBV7-6
CDR3aa: CASSFTGTGLTEAFF; CDR3nt: TGCGCCAGCAGCTTCACCGGGACAGGGCTCACTGAAGCTTTCTTT; j_gene: TRBJ1-1; len: 15; d_gene: TRBD1; v_gene: TRBV5-1
CDR3aa: CASSLPGGRGTEAFF; CDR3nt: TGTGCCAGCAGTTTACCAGGGGGACGTGGCACTGAAGCTTTCTTT; j_gene: TRBJ1-1; len: 15; d_gene: TRBD1; v_gene: TRBV28
CDR3aa: CASSLAAAGTSVYEQYF; CDR3nt: TGTGCCAGCAGCTTAGCGGCCGCCGGGACATCAGTCTACGAGCAGTACTTC; j_gene: TRBJ2-7; len: 17; d_gene: NA; v_gene: TRBV7-6
CDR3aa: CASSSGTSYGYTF; CDR3nt: TGTGCCAGCAGCTCCGGGACATCCTATGGCTACACCTTC; j_gene: TRBJ1-2; len: 13; d_gene: NA; v_gene: TRBV6-5
CDR3aa: CASRPQVSYTDTQYF; CDR3nt: TGCGCCAGCAGACCCCAAGTCTCCTACACAGATACGCAGTATTTT; j_gene: TRBJ2-3; len: 15; d_gene: NA; v_gene: TRBV5-1
CDR3aa: CASSSSTSGGTGELFF; CDR3nt: TGCGCCAGCAGCTCCTCGACTAGCGGGGGCACCGGGGAGCTGTTTTTT; j_gene: TRBJ2-2; len: 16; d_gene: TRBD2; v_gene: TRBV5-1
CDR3aa: CASSADSQETQYF; CDR3nt: TGTGCCAGCAGCGCGGACAGCCAAGAGACCCAGTACTTC; j_gene: TRBJ2-5; len: 13; d_gene: NA; v_gene: TRBV5-4
CDR3aa: CASSYSRDRGRSEQYF; CDR3nt: TGTGCCAGCAGTTATTCCCGGGACAGGGGGCGAAGCGAGCAGTACTTC; j_gene: TRBJ2-7; len: 16; d_gene: TRBD1; v_gene: TRBV6-5
CDR3aa: CASSLRLNTGELFF; CDR3nt: TGTGCCAGCAGCCTCCGACTGAACACCGGGGAGCTGTTTTTT; j_gene: TRBJ2-2; len: 14; d_gene: NA; v_gene: TRBV7-3
CDR3aa: CASTKIQGGNYGYTF; CDR3nt: TGTGCCAGCACCAAAATACAGGGGGGGAACTATGGCTACACCTTC; j_gene: TRBJ1-2; len: 15; d_gene: TRBD1; v_gene: TRBV5-5
CDR3aa: CASSLAPGQNYEQYF; CDR3nt: TGTGCCAGCAGCTTGGCACCAGGCCAGAACTACGAGCAGTACTTC; j_gene: TRBJ2-7; len: 15; d_gene: NA; v_gene: TRBV5-4
CDR3aa: CASSFEGARGYTF; CDR3nt: TGTGCCAGCAGCTTTGAGGGGGCGAGGGGCTACACCTTC; j_gene: TRBJ1-2; len: 13; d_gene: TRBD1; v_gene: TRBV7-9
CDR3aa: CASSLSGGSYNEQFF; CDR3nt: TGCGCCAGCAGCTTGAGCGGGGGCTCCTACAATGAGCAGTTCTTC; j_gene: TRBJ2-1; len: 15; d_gene: TRBD2; v_gene: TRBV5-1
CDR3aa: CASSPMGQETKQYF; CDR3nt: TGCGCCAGCAGCCCCATGGGACAGGAGACCAAGCAGTACTTC; j_gene: TRBJ2-7; len: 14; d_gene: TRBD1; v_gene: TRBV5-1
CDR3aa: CASSKKRGQGPCTGELFF; CDR3nt: TGTGCCAGCAGCAAAAAGAGGGGACAGGGGCCTTGCACCGGGGAGCTGTTTTTT; j_gene: TRBJ2-2; len: 18; d_gene: NA; v_gene: TRBV21-1
CDR3aa: CASSGSGGYGTGELFF; CDR3nt: TGTGCCAGCAGCGGATCCGGGGGGTACGGAACCGGGGAGCTGTTTTTT; j_gene: TRBJ2-2; len: 16; d_gene: TRBD2; v_gene: TRBV7-9
CDR3aa: CASSINRGTEAFF; CDR3nt: TGTGCCAGTAGTATTAACAGGGGGACTGAAGCTTTCTTT; j_gene: TRBJ1-1; len: 13; d_gene: TRBD1; v_gene: TRBV19
CDR3aa: CASSLKGARRTQYF; CDR3nt: TGTGCCAGCAGTTTAAAGGGGGCGCGTAGAACTCAGTACTTC; j_gene: TRBJ2-4; len: 14; d_gene: TRBD1; v_gene: TRBV27
CDR3aa: CASSFGTSAFSTYEQYF; CDR3nt: TGCGCCAGCAGCTTTGGGACTAGCGCTTTTTCCACCTACGAGCAGTACTTC; j_gene: TRBJ2-7; len: 17; d_gene: TRBD2; v_gene: TRBV5-1